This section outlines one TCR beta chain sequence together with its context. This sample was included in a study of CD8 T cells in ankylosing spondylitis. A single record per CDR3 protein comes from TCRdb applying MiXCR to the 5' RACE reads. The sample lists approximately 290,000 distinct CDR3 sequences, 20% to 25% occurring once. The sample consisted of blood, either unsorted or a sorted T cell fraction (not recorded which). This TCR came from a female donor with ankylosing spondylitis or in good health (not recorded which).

CDR3 sequence reads: CASSEKSPNTDTQYF. The CDR3 nucleotides are TGTGCCAGCAGCGAGAAAAGTCCTAACACAGATACGCAGTATTTT. This rearrangement joins TRBV7-2 to TRBJ2-3; D call uncertain. Germline CDR1 reads SGHTA; CDR2 reads FQGNSA. The V end was cut by 5 bases, the J end by 2 bases, with 14 bases between. This CDR3 is built from 15 residues.